The present T cell receptor beta chain was sequenced within a study of T-cell memory formation after mild COVID-19. MiXCR, run by TCRdb on the 5' RACE reads, gives a single entry per CDR3 protein. Found here are under 50,000 distinct CDR3 sequences, about a tenth of them singletons; the top ten hold about 11%. The CDR3 contains 15 residues. Germline CDR1 is LGHNA and CDR2 is YNFKEQ. J lost 4 bases, V lost 0 bases, and 2 bases had no gene match. This sequence was found in an adult woman who had mild COVID-19 (a few samples of this study predate the infection). Cell type and time point are not known. The sample taken for sequencing was PBMCs or a T cell subset sorted from them (not recorded which). The V and J genes are TRBV4-2 and TRBJ1-3; 8 nucleotides align to TRBD1. The CDR3 DNA reads TGTGCCAGCAGCCAAGAGGCAGGGGGCGGAAACACCATATATTTT. Its protein is CASSQEAGGGNTIYF.